This entry lists 26 T cell receptor beta chains sequenced from one sample in a study of cytomegalovirus exposure and HLA in healthy donors. Sequencing was performed with immunoSEQ multiplex PCR; in TCRdb, only in-frame clones are kept and a portion is missing. The sample yields 250,000 to 300,000 clones, around 91% seen once. Source material: PBMCs. These receptors all come from a woman aged 18-29 years in good health and CMV-seronegative.

The chain uses TRBV29-1 and TRBJ1-1, with 7 bases aligning to TRBD1. The CDR3 runs to 12 residues. Germline CDR1 and CDR2: SQVTM and ANQGSEA. V lost 6 bases and J lost 2; bases outside the gene matches: 3. CDR3: CSVRQGNTEAFF. CDR3 bases: TGCAGCGTACGACAGGGAAACACTGAAGCTTTCTTT.

CDR3 sequence reads: CASSEIDSYYGYTF. CDR3 nucleotides: TGTGCCAGCAGTGAAATCGACAGTTACTATGGCTACACCTTC. This chain connects TRBV25-1 to TRBJ1-2; weak D call: TRBD1 (5 bases). Germline lookup yields CDR1 MGHDK and CDR2 SYGVNS. CDR3 length: 14 residues. Between the trimmed V and J ends, which lost 2 bases and 3 bases, there was a span of 10 bases.

The chain is built from TRBV11-3 and TRBJ2-3; D remains unclear. Trimming stripped 0 bases from V and 1 base from J, with 8 bases between. The CDR3 is 15 amino acids. From germline, CDR1 is SGHNT and CDR2 YENEEA. CDR3: CASSLEGGRTDTQYF. The CDR3 DNA is TGTGCCAGCAGCTTAGAAGGTGGGCGCACAGATACGCAGTATTTT.

Here the CDR3 DNA reads TGTGCCAGCAAGGTGCAGCGAGGCACTGAAGCTTTCTTT. Protein product: CASKVQRGTEAFF. The V call is TRBV2, the J call TRBJ1-1; D is undetermined. The V end was cut by 7 bases, the J end by 4 bases, with 13 bases between. The CDR3 has 13 residues. In germline, CDR1 is SNHLY, CDR2 FYNNEI.

Concerning this clone itself: One end of the junction varies from germline; a read error may be responsible. This sequence joins TRBV2 and TRBJ1-2; D is ambiguous. Germline values: CDR1 SNHLY, CDR2 FYNNEI. The CDR3 contains 12 residues. The CDR3, as DNA: TGTGCCAGCAGTGAAGGGCCGGGAACAAGGTACTTC. Protein product: CASSEGPGTRYF.

The chain couples TRBV7-6 to TRBJ1-3; weak D call: TRBD1 (6 bases). The ends were cut back, 5 bases at V and 2 bases at J, with 13 bases in the middle. CDR3 length: 15 residues. CDR1 and CDR2 from the germline V gene are SGHVS and FNYEAQ. The CDR3 nucleotides read TGTGCCAGCAGCCCCCCAGGGGTGGCTGGAAACACCATATATTTT. This gives the protein CASSPPGVAGNTIYF.

The genes are TRBV28 and TRBJ1-5; 7 bases align to TRBD1. V lost 7 bases to trimming and J lost 2 bases; unmatched junction nucleotides: 5. Germline CDR1 MDHEN, CDR2 SYDVKM. The CDR3 totals 14 residues. CDR3 DNA sequence: TGTGCCAGCACTATAGGACAGGGCAATCAGCCCCAGCATTTT. Encoded protein: CASTIGQGNQPQHF.

The chain is built from TRBV15 and TRBJ2-7; 13 bases are a match to TRBD2. Germline CDR1 LNHNV, CDR2 YYDKDF (reference sequence). After removal of 3 bases from V and 1 base from J, the junction contained 6 bases not matched to a gene. The CDR3 consists of 17 residues. CDR3 in DNA: TGTGCCACCAGCAGGATGACTAGCGGGGGGTTTTCCTACGAGCAGTACGTC. Its protein is CATSRMTSGGFSYEQYV.

The J gene is TRBJ2-7, the V gene TRBV28; TRBD1 matches at 8 bases. After removal of 6 bases from V and 4 bases from J, the junction contained 14 bases not matched to a gene. CDR1 and CDR2 from the germline V gene are MDHEN and SYDVKM. This CDR3 comprises 16 residues. The CDR3 sequence: CASRRQGRGVGYEQYF. In nucleotides, the CDR3 is TGTGCCAGCAGAAGACAGGGGCGGGGTGTGGGGTACGAGCAGTACTTC. Full variable domain (outside the CDR3, taken from reference TRBV28 and TRBJ2-7): DVKVTQSSRYLVKRTGEKVFLECVQDMDHENMFWYRQDPGLGLRLIYFSYDVKMKEKGDIPEGYSVSREKKERFSLILESASTNQTSMYLCASRRQGRGVGYEQYFGPGTRLTVT.

This clone is a singleton in its sample. The DNA of the CDR3 is TGTGCCAGCAGCTTAGTGGGGCGCGGTGGGACAGATACGCAGTATTTT. It is translated as CASSLVGRGGTDTQYF. The V and J genes are TRBV13 and TRBJ2-3; the D gene is possibly TRBD1 (5 bases). The CDR3 runs to 16 residues. Germline assignment: CDR1 PRHDT and CDR2 FYEKMQ (reference sequence). The V gene lost 1 base and the J gene lost 3 bases, with 14 bases spanning the gap.

The chain has TRBV14 and TRBJ1-2; TRBD1 matches at 8 bases. The CDR3 is 14 residues long. V shed 4 bases and J 5 bases; nucleotides not matched to a gene: 6. Looked up from germline, CDR1 is SGHDN and CDR2 is FVKESK. CDR3 loop: CASSRDRGWYGYTF. DNA for the CDR3: TGTGCCAGCAGCCGAGACAGGGGATGGTATGGCTACACCTTC.

This clone was seen once. The chain carries TRBV4-1 and TRBJ2-1; 9 nucleotides match TRBD2. The junction had 10 bases not matched to a gene; V was cut back by 0 bases and J by 7 bases. Per the germline V gene, CDR1 is MGHRA and CDR2 is YSYEKL. This CDR3 comprises 17 residues. The CDR3 DNA sequence: TGCGCCAGCAGCCAAGATGGAGGGGGACTAGCAGTAAATGAGCAGTTCTTC. This translates into CASSQDGGGLAVNEQFF.

The V call is TRBV30, the J call TRBJ1-1; D is possibly TRBD1 (5 bases). The CDR3 covers 12 residues. Germline V gives CDR1 GTSNPN, CDR2 SVGIG (reference sequence). V was pared by 1 base and J by 6 bases, with 9 bases between. The CDR3 here is CAWSGGEAEAFF. In DNA, the CDR3 is TGTGCCTGGAGTGGGGGGGAAGCTGAAGCTTTCTTT.

The rearrangement uses TRBV5-8 and TRBJ1-2; D gene uncertain. The CDR3 has 17 amino acids. V dropped 1 base and J dropped 7 bases, with 23 bases sitting between them. The germline CDR1 and CDR2 sequences are SGHTS and YDEGEE. The CDR3 protein is CASSLSNAEKVRFGYTF. The CDR3 nucleotides are TGTGCCAGCAGCTTGTCGAATGCGGAAAAAGTTAGATTTGGCTACACCTTC. Filled out from reference TRBV5-8 and TRBJ1-2, the complete variable domain reads EAGVTQSPTHLIKTRGQQATLRCSPISGHTSVYWYQQALGLGLQFLLWYDEGEERNRGNFPPRFSGRQFPNYSSELNVNALELEDSALYLCASSLSNAEKVRFGYTFGSGTRLTVV.

V is TRBV5-6 and J is TRBJ1-1; no definite D call. Germline V lookup: CDR1 SGHDT, CDR2 YYEEEE. Trimming stripped 1 base from V and 4 bases from J, with 11 bases between. This CDR3 contains 14 residues. This chain's CDR3 is CASSLSRTLTEAFF. CDR3 sequence (DNA): TGTGCCAGCAGCTTGAGCAGGACTCTCACTGAAGCTTTCTTT.

The chain recombines TRBV7-2 with TRBJ1-4; TRBD1 agrees at 7 bases. Trimming cost V 4 bases and J 8 bases; bases outside gene matches: 7. The CDR3 has 14 residues. Germline CDR1 is SGHTA and CDR2 is FQGNSA. Here the CDR3 reads CASSSDRAREKLFF. In DNA, the CDR3 is TGTGCCAGCAGCTCCGACAGGGCTAGGGAAAAACTGTTTTTT.

The chain combines TRBV7-8 with TRBJ1-1; no firm D call. This CDR3 spans 16 amino acids. Per the germline V gene, CDR1 is SGHVS and CDR2 is FQNEAQ. The germline V and J ends were trimmed by 2 bases and 1 base, with 14 bases remaining between them. CDR3 DNA: TGTGCCAGCAGCTTACACGAGGGTTCTACGAACACTGAAGCTTTCTTT. This gives the protein CASSLHEGSTNTEAFF.

V is TRBV18 and J is TRBJ1-5; D unclear. Germline values: CDR1 KGHSH, CDR2 LQKENI. V was shortened by 3 bases and J by 0 bases, with 3 bases between the two germline ends. The CDR3 consists of 13 residues. For the CDR3, the DNA is TGTGCCAGCTCACCCAATAGCAATCAGCCCCAGCATTTT. Protein product: CASSPNSNQPQHF.

This rearrangement joins TRBV27 to TRBJ2-2; 10 bases align to TRBD1. CDR1 is MNHEY, CDR2 SMNVEV, per germline (reference sequence). J was trimmed by 14 bases and V by 4 bases; bases with no gene match: 4. The CDR3 is 12 residues long. In DNA form, the CDR3 reads TGTGCCAGCAGTTCGTGGACAGGGGGTCTGTTTTTT. This gives the protein CASSSWTGGLFF.

V and J are TRBV6-6 and TRBJ2-1, with D possibly matching TRBD1 (6 bases). The CDR3 is made up of 16 amino acids. Between the trimmed V and J ends, which lost 6 bases and 1 base, there was a span of 16 bases. Per the germline V gene, CDR1 is MNHNY and CDR2 is SVGAGI (reference sequence). The CDR3 reads CASSHQGFLSYNEQFF. The CDR3 nucleotides are TGTGCCAGCAGCCATCAGGGGTTCCTATCCTACAATGAGCAGTTCTTC.

The chain links TRBV4-2 to TRBJ2-4; 9 positions match TRBD1. V shed 1 base, J shed 9 bases, and the junction held 4 bases outside the gene matches. Germline V CDR1 and CDR2: LGHNA, YNFKEQ. CDR3 length: 14 amino acids. The CDR3 reads CASSQVGQGAIQYF. The CDR3 nucleotides read TGTGCCAGCAGCCAAGTGGGACAGGGTGCCATTCAGTACTTC.

As regards this clone: One junction end does not reproduce the germline sequence, and a read error may be involved. The rearrangement uses TRBV7-7 and TRBJ1-6, with D maybe TRBD1 (6 bases). Looked up from germline, CDR1 is SSHAT and CDR2 is FNYEAQ (reference sequence). This CDR3 region has 16 residues. CDR3 sequence reads: CASSYIPDRKNSPLHF. CDR3 bases: TGTGCTAGCAGCTATATCCCGGACAGAAAGAATTCACCCCTCCACTTT.

This sequence joins TRBV5-1 and TRBJ1-1; 10 nucleotides agree with TRBD1. Germline V CDR1 and CDR2: SGHRS, YFSETQ. Trimming at V came to 0 bases and at J to 7 bases, leaving 6 bases not matched to a gene. The CDR3 consists of 15 residues. DNA of the CDR3: TGCGCCAGCAGCTTGGGGTGGACAGGGGGTTTTGAAGCTTTCTTT. Translated, it gives CASSLGWTGGFEAFF.

The chain carries TRBV7-3 and TRBJ1-1, with no clear D. Trimming shortened V by 0 bases and J by 4 bases, and 9 bases separated the two germline ends. The germline V gene has CDR1 SGHTA and CDR2 FQGTGA. The CDR3 runs to 14 residues. The CDR3, as DNA: TGTGCCAGCAGCTTAACGTTGGGGAGCACTGAAGCTTTCTTT. Its protein product is CASSLTLGSTEAFF.

This sequence joins TRBV2 and TRBJ2-1; TRBD2 might be the D (7 bases). CDR3 length equals 15 residues. Germline V gene data show CDR1 as SNHLY and CDR2 as FYNNEI. V was pared by 0 bases and J by 5 bases, with 11 bases between. The CDR3 coding sequence is TGTGCCAGCAGTGAAGCGGGGGGGGCCGACAATGAGCAGTTCTTC. Its protein is CASSEAGGADNEQFF. Filled out from reference TRBV2 and TRBJ2-1, the complete variable domain reads EPEVTQTPSHQVTQMGQEVILRCVPISNHLYFYWYRQILGQKVEFLVSFYNNEISEKSEIFDDQFSVERPDGSNFTLKIRSTKLEDSAMYFCASSEAGGADNEQFFGPGTRLTVL.

The V and J genes are TRBV18 and TRBJ1-4; tentative D call: TRBD1 (6 bases). CDR1 is KGHSH and CDR2 is LQKENI in the germline V gene. V lost 4 bases and J 0 bases, leaving 12 bases between the germline ends. The CDR3 has 16 residues. CDR3 sequence: CASSQNRDATNEKLFF. The CDR3 nucleotides are TGTGCCAGCTCACAAAACAGGGACGCAACTAATGAAAAACTGTTTTTT.